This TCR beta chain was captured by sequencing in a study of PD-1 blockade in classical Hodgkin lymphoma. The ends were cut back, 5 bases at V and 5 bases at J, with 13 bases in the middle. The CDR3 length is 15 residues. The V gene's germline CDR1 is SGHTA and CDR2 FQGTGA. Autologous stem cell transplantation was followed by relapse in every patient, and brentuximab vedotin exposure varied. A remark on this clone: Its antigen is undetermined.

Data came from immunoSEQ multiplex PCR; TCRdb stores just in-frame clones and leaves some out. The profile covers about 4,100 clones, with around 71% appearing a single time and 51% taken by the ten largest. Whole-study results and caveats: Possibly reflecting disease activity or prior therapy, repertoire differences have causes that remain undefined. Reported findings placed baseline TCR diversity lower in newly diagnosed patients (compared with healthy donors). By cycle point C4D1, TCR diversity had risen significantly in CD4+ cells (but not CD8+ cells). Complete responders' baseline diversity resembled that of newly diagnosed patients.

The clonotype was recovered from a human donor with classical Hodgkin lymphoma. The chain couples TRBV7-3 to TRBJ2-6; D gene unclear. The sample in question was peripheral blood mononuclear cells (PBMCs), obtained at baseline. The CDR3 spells CASSDLQSRANVLTF. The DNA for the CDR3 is TGTGCCAGCAGCGACTTACAAAGTCGGGCCAACGTCCTGACTTTC.